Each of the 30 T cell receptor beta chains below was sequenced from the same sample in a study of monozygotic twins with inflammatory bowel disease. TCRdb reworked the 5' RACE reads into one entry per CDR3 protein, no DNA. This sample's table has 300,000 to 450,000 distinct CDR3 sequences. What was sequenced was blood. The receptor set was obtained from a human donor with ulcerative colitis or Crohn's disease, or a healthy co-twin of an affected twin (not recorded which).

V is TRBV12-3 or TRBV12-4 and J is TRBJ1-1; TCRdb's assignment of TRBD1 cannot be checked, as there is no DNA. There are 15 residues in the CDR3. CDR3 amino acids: CASSLLPTGATEAFF.

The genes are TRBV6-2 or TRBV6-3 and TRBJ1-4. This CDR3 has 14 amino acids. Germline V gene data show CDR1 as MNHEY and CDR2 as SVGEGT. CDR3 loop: CASSFEGEDEKLFF.

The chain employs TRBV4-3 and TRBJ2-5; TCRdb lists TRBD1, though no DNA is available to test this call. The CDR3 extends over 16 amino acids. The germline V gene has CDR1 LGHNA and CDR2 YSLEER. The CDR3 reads CASSQDITGGLVTQYF.

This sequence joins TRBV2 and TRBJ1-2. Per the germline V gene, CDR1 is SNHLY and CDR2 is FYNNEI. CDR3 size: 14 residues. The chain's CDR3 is CASSEDRSTYGYTF.

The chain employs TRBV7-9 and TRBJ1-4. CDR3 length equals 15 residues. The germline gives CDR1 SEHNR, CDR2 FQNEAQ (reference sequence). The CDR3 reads CASSLAHPRGEKLFF.

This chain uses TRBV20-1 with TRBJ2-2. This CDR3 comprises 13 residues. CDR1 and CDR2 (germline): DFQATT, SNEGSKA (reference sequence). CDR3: CSAPRPISGELFF.

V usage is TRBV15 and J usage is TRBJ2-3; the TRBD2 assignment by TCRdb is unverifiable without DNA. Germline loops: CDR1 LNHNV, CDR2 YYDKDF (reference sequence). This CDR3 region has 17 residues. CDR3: CATSPARWGVDTDTQYF.

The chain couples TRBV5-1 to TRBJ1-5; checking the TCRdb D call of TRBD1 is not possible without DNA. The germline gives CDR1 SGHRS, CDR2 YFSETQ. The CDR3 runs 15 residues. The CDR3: CASSPGQGGPQPQHF.

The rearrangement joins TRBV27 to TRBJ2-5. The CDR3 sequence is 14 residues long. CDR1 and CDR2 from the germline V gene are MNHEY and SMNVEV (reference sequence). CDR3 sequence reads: CASSSGYTQETQYF.

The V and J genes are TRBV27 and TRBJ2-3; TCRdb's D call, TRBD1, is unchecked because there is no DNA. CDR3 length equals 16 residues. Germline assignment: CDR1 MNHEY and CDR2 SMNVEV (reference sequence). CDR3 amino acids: CASSPLRGGEGDTQYF.

This CDR3 is CASSLASGRYTGELFF. V gene TRBV5-1 combines with J gene TRBJ2-2; TCRdb's D call of TRBD2 is untestable without DNA. This CDR3 has 16 residues. Germline values: CDR1 SGHRS, CDR2 YFSETQ.

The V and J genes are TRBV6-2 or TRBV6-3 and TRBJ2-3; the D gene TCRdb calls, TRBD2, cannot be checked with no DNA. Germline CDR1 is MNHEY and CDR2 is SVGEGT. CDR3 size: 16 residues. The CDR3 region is CASRGTRFGGTDTQYF.

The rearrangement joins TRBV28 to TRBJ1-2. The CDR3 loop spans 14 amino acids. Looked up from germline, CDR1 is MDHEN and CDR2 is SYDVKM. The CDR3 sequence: CASSLRTGGYGYTF.

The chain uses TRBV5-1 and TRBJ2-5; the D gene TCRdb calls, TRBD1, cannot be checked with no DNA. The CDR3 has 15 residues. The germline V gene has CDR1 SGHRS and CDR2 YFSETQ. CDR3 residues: CASSQIRGSQETQYF.

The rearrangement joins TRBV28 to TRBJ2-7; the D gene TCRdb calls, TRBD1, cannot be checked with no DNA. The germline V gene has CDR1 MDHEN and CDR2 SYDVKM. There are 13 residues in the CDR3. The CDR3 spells CASSKTGSSEQYF.

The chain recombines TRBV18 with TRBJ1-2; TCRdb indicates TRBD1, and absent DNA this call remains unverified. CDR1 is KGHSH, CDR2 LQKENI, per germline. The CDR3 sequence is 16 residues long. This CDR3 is CASSPGTGGRGYGYTF.

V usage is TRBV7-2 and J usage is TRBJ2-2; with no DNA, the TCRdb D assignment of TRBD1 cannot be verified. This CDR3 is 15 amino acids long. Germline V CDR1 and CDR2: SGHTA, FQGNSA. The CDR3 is CASSLVPRGTGELFF.

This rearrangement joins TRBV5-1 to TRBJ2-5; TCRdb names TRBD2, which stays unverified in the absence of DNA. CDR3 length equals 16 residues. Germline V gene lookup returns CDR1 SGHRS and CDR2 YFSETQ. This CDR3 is CASSWDRLAVQETQYF.

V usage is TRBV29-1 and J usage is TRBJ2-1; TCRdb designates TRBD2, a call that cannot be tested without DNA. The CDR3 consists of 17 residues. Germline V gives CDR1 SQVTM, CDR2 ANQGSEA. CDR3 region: CSVTGTSGVLFYNEQFF.

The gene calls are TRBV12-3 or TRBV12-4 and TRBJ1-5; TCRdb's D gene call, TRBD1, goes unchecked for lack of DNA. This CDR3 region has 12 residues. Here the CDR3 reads CASAQGGQPQHF.

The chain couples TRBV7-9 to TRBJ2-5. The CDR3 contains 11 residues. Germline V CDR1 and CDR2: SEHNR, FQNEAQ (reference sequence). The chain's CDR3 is CASRKKETQYF.

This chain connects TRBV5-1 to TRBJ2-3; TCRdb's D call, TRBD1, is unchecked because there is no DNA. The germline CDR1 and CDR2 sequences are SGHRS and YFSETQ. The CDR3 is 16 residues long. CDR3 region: CASSRDVPGWADTQYF.

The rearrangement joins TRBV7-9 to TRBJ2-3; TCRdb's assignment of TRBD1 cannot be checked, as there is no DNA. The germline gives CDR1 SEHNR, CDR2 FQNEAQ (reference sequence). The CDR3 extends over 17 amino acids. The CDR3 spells CASSPAQGFYGTDTQYF.

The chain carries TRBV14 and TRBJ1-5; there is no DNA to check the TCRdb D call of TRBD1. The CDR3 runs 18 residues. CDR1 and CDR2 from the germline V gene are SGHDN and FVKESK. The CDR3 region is CASSPLSGGGHPPWPQHF. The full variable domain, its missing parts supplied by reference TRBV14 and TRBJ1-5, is EAGVTQFPSHSVIEKGQTVTLRCDPISGHDNLYWYRRVMGKEIKFLLHFVKESKQDESGMPNNRFLAERTGGTYSTLKVQPAELEDSGVYFCASSPLSGGGHPPWPQHFGDGTRLSIL.

This CDR3 is CSASELAGGVYNEQFF. The rearrangement links TRBV20-1 to TRBJ2-1; the TRBD2 assignment by TCRdb is unverifiable without DNA. The CDR3 totals 16 residues. Germline-derived CDR1 and CDR2 are DFQATT and SNEGSKA (reference sequence).

Here the CDR3 reads CASSQGTGPRGEQYF. The chain couples TRBV3-1 to TRBJ2-7; the TRBD1 assignment by TCRdb is unverifiable without DNA. Germline V gives CDR1 LGHDT, CDR2 YNNKEL (reference sequence). CDR3 length: 15 amino acids.

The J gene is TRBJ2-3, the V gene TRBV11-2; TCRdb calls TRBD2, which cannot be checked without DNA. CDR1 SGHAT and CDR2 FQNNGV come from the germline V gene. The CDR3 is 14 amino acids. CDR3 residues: CASKGPSSTDTQYF.

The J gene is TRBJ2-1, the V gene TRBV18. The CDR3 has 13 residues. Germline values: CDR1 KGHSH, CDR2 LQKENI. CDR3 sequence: CASSLEVHNEQFF.

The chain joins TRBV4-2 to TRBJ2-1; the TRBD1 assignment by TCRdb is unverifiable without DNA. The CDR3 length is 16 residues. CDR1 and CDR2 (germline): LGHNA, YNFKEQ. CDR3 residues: CASSQDPRGEDNEQFF.

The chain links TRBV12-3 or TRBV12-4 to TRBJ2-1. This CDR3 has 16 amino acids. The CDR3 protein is CASSSVGNLYYNVQFF.